This TCR beta chain was identified during a study of cytomegalovirus exposure and HLA in healthy donors. Study-wide points: Sequencing depth across donors, presence/absence analyses assumed, was roughly uniform.

Concerning this clone: Its antigen is unidentified.

The PCR employed 60 Vbeta primers together with 13 Jbeta primers. Here immunoSEQ multiplex PCR was the method, and the copy in TCRdb shows in-frame clones only, minus some. The sample has around 210,000 clones, about 77% seen once. V lost 5 bases to trimming and J lost 3 bases; unmatched junction nucleotides: 13. The germline gives CDR1 SEHNR, CDR2 FQNEAQ (reference sequence). The CDR3 length is 16 residues. What was sequenced was PBMCs. The J gene is TRBJ2-7, the V gene TRBV7-9; 7 positions match TRBD2. The receptor comes from a boy aged 5-17 years in good health and CMV-seronegative. The CDR3 DNA sequence: TGTGCCAGCAGCCAGGAGCGGGGCCGGAAGAGCTACGAGCAGTACTTC. Translating it yields CASSQERGRKSYEQYF.